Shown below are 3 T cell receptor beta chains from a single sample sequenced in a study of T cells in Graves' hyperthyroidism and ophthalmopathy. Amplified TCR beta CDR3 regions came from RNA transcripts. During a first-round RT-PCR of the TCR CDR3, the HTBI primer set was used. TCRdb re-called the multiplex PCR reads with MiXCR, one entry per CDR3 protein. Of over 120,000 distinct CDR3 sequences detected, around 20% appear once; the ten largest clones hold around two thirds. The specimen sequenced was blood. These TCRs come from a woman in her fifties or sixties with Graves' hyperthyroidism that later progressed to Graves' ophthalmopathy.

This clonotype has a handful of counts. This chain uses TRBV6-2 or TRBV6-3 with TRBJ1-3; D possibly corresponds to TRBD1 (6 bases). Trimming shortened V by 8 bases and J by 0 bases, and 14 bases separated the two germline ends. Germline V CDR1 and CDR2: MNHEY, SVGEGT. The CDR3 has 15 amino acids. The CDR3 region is CASSGGHLSGNTIYF. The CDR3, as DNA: TGTGCCAGCTCGGGGGGGCACCTCTCTGGAAACACCATATATTTT.

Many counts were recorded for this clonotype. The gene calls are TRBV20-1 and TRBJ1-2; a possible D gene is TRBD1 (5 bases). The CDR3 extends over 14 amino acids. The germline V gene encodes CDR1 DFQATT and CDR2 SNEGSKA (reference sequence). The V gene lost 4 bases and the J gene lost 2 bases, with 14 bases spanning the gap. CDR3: CSATGLTTNYGYTF. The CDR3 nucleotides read TGCAGTGCTACAGGGCTAACTACAAACTATGGCTACACCTTC.

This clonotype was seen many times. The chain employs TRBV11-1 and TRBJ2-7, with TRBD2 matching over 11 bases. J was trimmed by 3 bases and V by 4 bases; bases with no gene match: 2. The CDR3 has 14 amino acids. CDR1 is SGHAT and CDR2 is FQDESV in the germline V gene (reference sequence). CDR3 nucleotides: TGTGCCAGCAGCTCCGGGACTAGCGGCTACGAGCAGTACTTC. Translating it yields CASSSGTSGYEQYF.